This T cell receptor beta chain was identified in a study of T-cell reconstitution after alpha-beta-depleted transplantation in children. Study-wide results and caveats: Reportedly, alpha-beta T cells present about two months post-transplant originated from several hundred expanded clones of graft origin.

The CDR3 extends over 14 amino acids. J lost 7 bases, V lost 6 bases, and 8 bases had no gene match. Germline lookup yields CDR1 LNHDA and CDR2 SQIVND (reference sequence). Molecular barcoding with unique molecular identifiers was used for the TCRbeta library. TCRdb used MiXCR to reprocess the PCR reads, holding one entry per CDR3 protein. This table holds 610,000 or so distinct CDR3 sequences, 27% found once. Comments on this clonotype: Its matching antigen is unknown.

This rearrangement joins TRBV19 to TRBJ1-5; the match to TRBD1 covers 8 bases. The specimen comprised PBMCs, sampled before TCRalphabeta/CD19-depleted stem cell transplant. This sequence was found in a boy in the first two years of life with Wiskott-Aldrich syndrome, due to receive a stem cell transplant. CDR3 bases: TGTGCCAGTAGCCGGGGACAGGCTTTGCAGCCCCAGCATTTT. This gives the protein CASSRGQALQPQHF.